These 14 T cell receptor beta chains were sequenced from one sample in a study of blood T cell repertoires in COVID-19. TCRdb keeps only in-frame clones here, not all; method: immunoSEQ multiplex PCR. The sample holds about 280,000 clones, around 90% seen once. Sequencing input: peripheral blood. These receptors all come from a man younger than 35 with active or convalescent COVID-19.

The chain combines TRBV9 with TRBJ2-2; D remains unclear. CDR3 length: 19 amino acids. The V end lost 0 bases, the J end lost 1 base, and 19 bases lay between the germline ends. Germline-derived CDR1 and CDR2 are SGDLS and YYNGEE. CDR3 in amino acids: CASSVASSPLAQNTGELFF. CDR3 in DNA: TGTGCCAGCAGCGTAGCTTCTTCCCCCCTGGCACAGAACACCGGGGAGCTGTTTTTT.

The chain recombines TRBV7-9 with TRBJ1-6; the D gene is possibly TRBD1 (6 bases). The V end lost 7 bases, the J end lost 5 bases, and 6 bases lay between the germline ends. Germline V gives CDR1 SEHNR, CDR2 FQNEAQ (reference sequence). The CDR3 has 12 amino acids. CDR3: CASTGDNSPLHF. In DNA form, the CDR3 reads TGTGCCAGCACAGGGGATAATTCACCCCTCCACTTT.

This clone came up a few times. The V call is TRBV6-6, the J call TRBJ2-7, with 7 bases lining up with TRBD2. V dropped 2 bases and J dropped 4; count of bases not matched to a gene: 2. CDR3 length: 13 residues. Germline CDR1 reads MNHNY; CDR2 reads SVGAGI (reference sequence). This chain's CDR3 is CASSYPGGYEQYF. As DNA, the CDR3 is TGTGCCAGCAGTTACCCCGGGGGGTACGAGCAGTACTTC.

The chain combines TRBV2 with TRBJ1-5, with a tentative D call TRBD1 (6 bases). This CDR3 has 13 residues. Trimming removed 5 bases from V and 6 bases from J, with 11 bases in between. CDR1 is SNHLY and CDR2 is FYNNEI in the germline V gene. The DNA of the CDR3 is TGTGCCAGCAGTCGGGGGGGCGGTCAGCCCCAGCATTTT. Its translation: CASSRGGGQPQHF.

The rearrangement joins TRBV9 to TRBJ2-5; weak D call: TRBD2 (7 bases). In germline, CDR1 is SGDLS, CDR2 YYNGEE. Trimming removed 0 bases at V and 6 bases at J, with 9 bases between. The CDR3 sequence is 13 residues long. The CDR3: CASSVVGGQTQYF. CDR3 nucleotides: TGTGCCAGCAGCGTAGTGGGGGGGCAGACCCAGTACTTC.

The J gene is TRBJ2-7, the V gene TRBV6-5; 8 bases line up with TRBD1. Per the germline V gene, CDR1 is MNHEY and CDR2 is SVGAGI. V gave up 6 bases and J gave up 1 base; unmatched junction bases: 8. The CDR3 totals 15 residues. The DNA for the CDR3 is TGTGCCAGCAGAAACTCCCGGGACAGGTCCTACGAGCAGTACTTC. This encodes CASRNSRDRSYEQYF.

The gene calls are TRBV11-2 and TRBJ1-3; TRBD1 is a possible D gene (5 bases). The CDR3 runs 13 residues. CDR1 and CDR2 from the germline V gene are SGHAT and FQNNGV. Trimming cost V 5 bases and J 4 bases, with 9 bases left between them. The CDR3 DNA reads TGTGCCAGCAGCCTGACAGACGGAAACACCATATATTTT. It translates to CASSLTDGNTIYF.

V gene TRBV4-3 combines with J gene TRBJ2-7, with D possibly matching TRBD2 (5 bases). V lost 0 bases and J 5 bases, leaving 11 bases between the germline ends. CDR1 and CDR2 (germline): LGHNA, YSLEER. The CDR3 is 14 amino acids. CDR3 sequence reads: CASSQDDYTHEQYF. DNA of the CDR3: TGCGCCAGCAGCCAAGATGACTATACCCACGAGCAGTACTTC.

CDR3: CASSVGGGRGDTQYF. The CDR3 DNA reads as TGTGCCAGCAGCGTAGGGGGAGGGAGGGGAGATACGCAGTATTTT. The V gene is TRBV9, the J gene TRBJ2-3, with 7 bases that match TRBD2. The junction had 6 bases not matched to a gene; V was cut back by 0 bases and J by 5 bases. CDR3 length equals 15 residues. Germline CDR1 reads SGDLS; CDR2 reads YYNGEE.

The rearrangement uses TRBV28 and TRBJ1-2, with 10 bases fitting TRBD1. The junction had 7 bases not matched to a gene; V was cut back by 5 bases and J by 4 bases. Germline V gene data show CDR1 as MDHEN and CDR2 as SYDVKM. CDR3 length: 15 amino acids. The CDR3 DNA reads TGTGCCAGCAGTGGTGGACAGGGGGGAATCTATGGCTACACCTTC. It translates to CASSGGQGGIYGYTF.

DNA of the CDR3: TGCGCCAGCAGCCACAGCGGGGGCACAGATACGCAGTATTTT. It translates to CASSHSGGTDTQYF. The J gene is TRBJ2-3, the V gene TRBV4-3, with 7 bases fitting TRBD2. Germline lookup yields CDR1 LGHNA and CDR2 YSLEER. The CDR3 covers 14 residues. J lost 1 base, V lost 3 bases, and 1 base had no gene match.

This chain connects TRBV29-1 to TRBJ2-7, with a weak D call TRBD2 (6 bases). CDR1 is SQVTM and CDR2 is ANQGSEA in the germline V gene. V was cut by 6 bases and J by 4 bases, with 16 bases left in between. This CDR3 comprises 13 residues. The chain's CDR3 is CSVARDVKYEQYF. The CDR3 bases are TGCAGCGTCGCGCGGGACGTTAAGTACGAGCAGTACTTC.

This clone was found a few times. The chain joins TRBV18 to TRBJ1-1, with 9 positions matching TRBD1. CDR1 and CDR2 from the germline V gene are KGHSH and LQKENI. Germline trimming cut 3 bases from V and 0 bases from J; bases unmatched to any gene: 5. CDR3 length: 16 residues. DNA for the CDR3: TGTGCCAGCTCACCGAGACAGGGGGGGATGAACACTGAAGCTTTCTTT. It yields the protein CASSPRQGGMNTEAFF.

The chain links TRBV5-4 to TRBJ2-7; 8 bases line up with TRBD1. The CDR3 loop spans 12 amino acids. Germline V gene data show CDR1 as SGHNT and CDR2 as YYREEE (reference sequence). V dropped 4 bases and J dropped 6; count of bases not matched to a gene: 3. CDR3 DNA: TGTGCCAGCAGCACGGACAGGGTCGAGCAGTACTTC. Its translation is CASSTDRVEQYF.